Listed below are T cell receptor beta chains from one sample, sequenced in a study of human T cells and chemical hapten exposure. TCRdb used MiXCR to reprocess the RACE reads, holding one entry per CDR3 protein. The sample has approximately 370,000 distinct CDR3 sequences, approximately 5% seen once. Source: whole blood, taken in connection with sensitization to the hapten diphenylcyclopropenone (DPC). The receptor source for this set is a woman between 18 and 29 years old with alopecia areata. Some clones in this sample may be carry-over from other donors' samples. CDR3s include the opening cysteine and the closing phenylalanine or tryptophan. D genes are given only for firm matches. Not every row has a clone size; where given, it reads once, few, many or a size class.

V gene	clone size	D gene	J gene	CDR3 protein	CDR3 DNA
TRBV20-1	few	-	TRBJ1-1	CSASKLNTEAFF	TGCAGTGCTAGTAAGCTGAACACTGAAGCTTTCTTT
TRBV7-9	-	-	TRBJ1-6	CASPGTVNNSLLHF	TGTGCCAGCCCGGGGACGGTTAATAATTCACTCCTCCACTTT
TRBV2	-	-	TRBJ2-3	CASSDTAGTSSTDTQYF	TGTGCCAGCAGTGACACAGCCGGGACATCCAGCACAGATACGCAGTATTTT
TRBV11-2	many	-	TRBJ1-1	CASSPRSRADTEAFF	TGTGCCAGCAGCCCTCGATCCCGGGCGGACACTGAAGCTTTCTTT
TRBV7-3	many	TRBD1	TRBJ2-1	CASSPSGQVNEQFF	TGTGCCAGCAGCCCATCGGGACAGGTCAATGAGCAGTTCTTC
TRBV12-3/TRBV12-4	few	-	TRBJ2-1	CASRSRHEQFF	TGTGCCAGCAGGTCAAGGCATGAGCAGTTCTTC
TRBV7-6	few	-	TRBJ2-5	CASSLNSVQETQYF	TGTGCCAGCAGCTTAAATTCGGTGCAAGAGACCCAGTACTTC
TRBV5-1	few	-	TRBJ2-6	CASRGPGPGANVLTF	TGCGCCAGCAGGGGGCCAGGGCCTGGGGCCAACGTCCTGACTTTC
TRBV6-5	-	TRBD1	TRBJ1-5	CASSLSGGQGNQPQHF	TGTGCCAGCAGTTTATCAGGGGGCCAGGGCAATCAGCCCCAGCATTTT
TRBV24-1	many	-	TRBJ1-5	CATSDAAGAGRPQHF	TGTGCCACCAGTGATGCCGCTGGAGCCGGGAGGCCCCAGCATTTT
TRBV19	many	TRBD1	TRBJ1-5	CASSTASGGFGIISNQPQHF	TGTGCCAGTAGTACTGCATCAGGGGGCTTCGGAATAATAAGCAATCAGCCCCAGCATTTT
TRBV28	-	TRBD2	TRBJ2-7	CASSSYGLAGAYEQYF	TGTGCCAGCAGTTCCTACGGACTAGCGGGAGCCTACGAGCAGTACTTC
TRBV5-8	few	TRBD1	TRBJ2-3	CASSADRGRTDTQYF	TGTGCCAGCAGCGCGGACAGGGGGCGCACAGATACGCAGTATTTT
TRBV7-3	few	TRBD1	TRBJ1-2	CASSSGQGSGYTF	TGTGCCAGCAGCTCAGGACAGGGAAGTGGCTACACCTTC
TRBV9	-	-	TRBJ1-1	CASSPMAGVTVAFF	TGTGCCAGCAGCCCCATGGCGGGGGTCACTGTAGCTTTCTTT
TRBV2	-	-	TRBJ2-3	CASSSQGVTDTQYF	TGTGCCAGCAGTAGTCAGGGTGTAACAGATACGCAGTATTTT
TRBV9	-	TRBD2	TRBJ2-2	CASSVRGASTGELFF	TGTGCCAGCAGCGTGCGGGGGGCTAGCACCGGGGAGCTGTTTTTT
TRBV25-1	-	TRBD2	TRBJ2-3	CASSEILAGVGDTQYF	TGTGCCAGCAGCGAGATACTAGCGGGGGTCGGAGATACGCAGTATTTT
TRBV3-1	many	TRBD1	TRBJ1-1	CASSQVDRGRTEAFF	TGTGCCAGCAGCCAAGTCGACAGGGGTAGGACTGAAGCTTTCTTT
TRBV2	-	-	TRBJ2-5	CASSLSDRRETQYF	TGTGCCAGCAGCCTCTCTGACAGGAGAGAGACCCAGTACTTC
TRBV5-6	few	-	TRBJ2-2	CASRRDTGELFF	TGTGCCAGCAGGAGAGACACCGGGGAGCTGTTTTTT
TRBV5-1	many	TRBD1	TRBJ1-6	CASSLARDRYSPLHF	TGCGCCAGCAGCTTGGCCCGGGACAGATATTCACCCCTCCACTTT
TRBV7-3	many	-	TRBJ1-1	CASSVTGNTEAFF	TGTGCCAGCAGCGTGACAGGGAACACTGAAGCTTTCTTT
TRBV4-3	many	TRBD1	TRBJ1-2	CASSGIGRGPANYGYTF	TGCGCCAGCAGCGGCATAGGCAGGGGGCCTGCGAACTATGGCTACACCTTC
TRBV3-1	few	-	TRBJ2-5	CASSQGSTVNQETQYF	TGTGCCAGCAGCCAAGGGAGCACGGTTAACCAAGAGACCCAGTACTTC
TRBV27	many	TRBD1	TRBJ2-3	CASSFRDRVLDTQYF	TGTGCCAGCAGTTTCCGGGACAGGGTTTTGGATACGCAGTATTTT
TRBV5-1	few	-	TRBJ2-5	CASSFIGTETQYF	TGCGCCAGCAGCTTCATAGGGACAGAGACCCAGTACTTC
TRBV12-2	few	-	TRBJ2-6	CASRSTLSSGANVLTF	TGTGCAAGTCGCTCGACATTAAGCTCTGGGGCCAACGTCCTGACTTTC
TRBV9	many	-	TRBJ2-1	CASSVSRSGTWENNEQFF	TGTGCCAGCAGCGTTTCACGATCCGGGACCTGGGAAAACAATGAGCAGTTCTTC
TRBV6-5	-	-	TRBJ1-1	CASSYTGFWTEAFF	TGTGCCAGCAGTTACACAGGGTTCTGGACTGAAGCTTTCTTT
TRBV29-1	few	-	TRBJ2-3	CSVGRGGDTQYF	TGCAGCGTTGGCAGAGGCGGGGATACGCAGTATTTT
TRBV20-1	many	-	TRBJ1-2	CSAGVAYGYTF	TGCAGTGCTGGGGTGGCATATGGCTACACCTTC
TRBV10-3	many	-	TRBJ2-3	CAISEIQGADTQYF	TGTGCCATCAGTGAGATCCAGGGTGCAGATACGCAGTATTTT
TRBV16	many	-	TRBJ1-6	CASSLTGENSPLHF	TGTGCCAGCAGCCTGACAGGCGAGAATTCACCCCTCCACTTT
TRBV12-3/TRBV12-4	-	-	TRBJ1-2	CASSARYYGYTF	TGTGCCAGCAGTGCCAGATACTATGGCTACACCTTC
TRBV20-1	-	TRBD2	TRBJ2-3	CSALGLADTDTQYF	TGCAGTGCTCTGGGACTAGCGGACACAGATACGCAGTATTTT
TRBV7-2	few	-	TRBJ2-6	CASSAVPVGHSGANVLTF	TGTGCCAGCAGCGCTGTGCCCGTTGGGCACTCTGGGGCCAACGTCCTGACTTTC
TRBV18	many	-	TRBJ2-5	CASSPPSQGTQYF	TGTGCCAGCTCACCACCGTCCCAAGGGACCCAGTACTTC
TRBV4-3	many	-	TRBJ2-7	CASSQGDGGRYEQYF	TGCGCCAGCAGCCAAGGAGACGGGGGGCGCTACGAGCAGTACTTC
TRBV4-1	few	-	TRBJ2-5	CASSQDDELGSRRAQYF	TGCGCCAGCAGCCAAGATGACGAGTTAGGGAGCAGGCGGGCCCAGTACTTC
TRBV5-1	few	-	TRBJ1-6	CASSLVFGENSPLHF	TGCGCCAGCAGCTTGGTTTTCGGGGAAAACTCACCCCTCCACTTT
TRBV20-1	many	-	TRBJ1-1	CSARDKDTEAFF	TGCAGTGCTAGAGATAAGGACACTGAAGCTTTCTTT
TRBV7-2	few	-	TRBJ2-1	CASSWTAYNEQFF	TGTGCCAGCAGCTGGACAGCCTACAATGAGCAGTTCTTC
TRBV5-1	many	-	TRBJ2-7	CASSLDGRPYEQYF	TGCGCCAGCAGCTTGGATGGCAGGCCCTACGAGCAGTACTTC
TRBV29-1	many	-	TRBJ2-3	CSVEKRGDGGRKDTQYF	TGCAGCGTTGAAAAGAGAGGAGACGGAGGGAGGAAAGATACGCAGTATTTT
TRBV6-6	many	-	TRBJ1-5	CASSYLGSEQPQHF	TGTGCCAGCAGTTACCTGGGCAGCGAGCAGCCCCAGCATTTT
TRBV15	-	-	TRBJ1-6	CATSRDRGRGNSPLHF	TGTGCCACCAGCAGAGATCGGGGGAGGGGCAATTCACCCCTCCACTTT
TRBV24-1	-	-	TRBJ2-3	CATSDWGGPSTDTQYF	TGTGCCACCAGTGATTGGGGGGGGCCTAGCACAGATACGCAGTATTTT
TRBV6-1	few	TRBD2	TRBJ2-2	CASSESSGGANGELFF	TGTGCCAGCAGTGAGTCCAGCGGGGGGGCGAACGGGGAGCTGTTTTTT
TRBV9	few	-	TRBJ2-1	CASSVSGSSYNEQFF	TGTGCCAGCAGCGTGTCAGGGAGCTCCTACAATGAGCAGTTCTTC
TRBV5-1	many	-	TRBJ1-1	CASSLQGRMNTEAFF	TGCGCCAGCAGCCTCCAAGGGCGGATGAACACTGAAGCTTTCTTT
TRBV12-3/TRBV12-4	few	-	TRBJ2-1	CASSRPGVRLEQFF	TGTGCCAGCAGCCGGCCCGGCGTCCGCCTTGAGCAGTTCTTC
TRBV20-1	many	TRBD2	TRBJ2-3	CSARAGLAGGLSSTDTQYF	TGCAGTGCTAGAGCTGGGTTAGCGGGGGGGTTGTCAAGCACAGATACGCAGTATTTT
TRBV6-2/TRBV6-3	few	-	TRBJ2-1	CASSPDYNEQFF	TGTGCCAGCAGCCCAGACTACAATGAGCAGTTCTTC
TRBV28	many	-	TRBJ2-7	CASSLPLERSDHEQYF	TGTGCCAGCAGTTTACCCCTTGAGCGCAGTGACCACGAGCAGTACTTC